One and the same sample provided the 10 T cell receptor beta chains below, sequenced in a study of blood T cell repertoires in COVID-19. Assay used: immunoSEQ multiplex PCR; TCRdb lists only in-frame clones, some missing. The table has 7,500 to 8,000 clones, more than 70% seen once. Sequencing was done on a sample of peripheral blood. The source of these receptors is a woman aged 55-75 years with active COVID-19.

The chain carries TRBV27 and TRBJ1-5; 7 bases map to TRBD1. V shed 6 bases, J shed 2 bases, and the junction held 10 bases outside the gene matches. This CDR3 is built from 16 residues. From germline, CDR1 is MNHEY and CDR2 SMNVEV (reference sequence). DNA for the CDR3: TGTGCCAGCAGACGACCACAGGGGCAGGGCAATCAGCCCCAGCATTTT. It is translated as CASRRPQGQGNQPQHF.

This clone was counted a single time. The chain combines TRBV7-9 with TRBJ2-5; D may be TRBD2 (6 bases). Trimming removed 5 bases from V and 7 bases from J, with 17 bases in between. CDR1 SEHNR and CDR2 FQNEAQ come from the germline V gene (reference sequence). The CDR3 is 14 amino acids. CDR3 nucleotide sequence: TGTGCCAGCAGCGAAAGACTAGGGTTGGGGACCCAGTACTTC. It yields the protein CASSERLGLGTQYF.

The chain uses TRBV4-3 and TRBJ2-5; 13 bases line up with TRBD2. The CDR3 consists of 16 residues. CDR1 is LGHNA and CDR2 is YSLEER in the germline V gene. The V segment lost 3 bases and the J segment 0 bases; nucleotides outside the gene matches: 1. CDR3 bases: TGCGCCAGCAGCCACGGACTAGCGGGGGACCAAGAGACCCAGTACTTC. Protein: CASSHGLAGDQETQYF.

The chain is built from TRBV27 and TRBJ1-1; D is ambiguous. CDR3 length equals 13 residues. The germline V gene has CDR1 MNHEY and CDR2 SMNVEV (reference sequence). The germline V and J ends were trimmed by 1 base and 5 bases, with 8 bases remaining between them. DNA for the CDR3: TGTGCCAGCAGTTTATTTCTCGGTACTGAAGCTTTCTTT. Amino acids: CASSLFLGTEAFF.

The gene calls are TRBV7-3 and TRBJ2-2, with D perhaps matching TRBD1 (6 bases). Germline assignment: CDR1 SGHTA and CDR2 FQGTGA. The CDR3 contains 14 residues. The V end was cut by 4 bases, the J end by 3 bases, with 9 bases between. DNA of the CDR3: TGTGCCAGCAGCTCGGCAGGGGACACCGGGGAGCTGTTTTTT. Amino acid sequence: CASSSAGDTGELFF.

The chain employs TRBV9 and TRBJ2-7, with TRBD2 as a possible D gene (6 bases). Germline V gene lookup returns CDR1 SGDLS and CDR2 YYNGEE. V lost 0 bases, J lost 3 bases, and 16 bases lay in between. The CDR3 has 16 residues. The CDR3 loop reads CASSVEPGGEVYEQYF. The CDR3 nucleotides are TGTGCCAGCAGCGTAGAACCCGGGGGAGAGGTCTACGAGCAGTACTTC.

This clone came up a few times. The rearrangement uses TRBV10-1 and TRBJ2-3, with TRBD2 identical over 10 bases. Trimming took 6 bases from V and 2 from J; bases not matched to a gene: 5. The CDR3 covers 15 residues. Germline-derived CDR1 and CDR2 are WNHNN and SYGVQD (reference sequence). CDR3: CASSAGLADTDTQYF. CDR3 DNA sequence: TGCGCCAGCAGCGCCGGACTAGCGGACACAGATACGCAGTATTTT.

The chain has TRBV4-3 and TRBJ1-2, with D hard to call. Germline-derived CDR1 and CDR2 are LGHNA and YSLEER. The CDR3 is 15 amino acids. V was clipped by 0 bases and J by 4 bases, with 12 bases between them. CDR3: CASSQDFTATYGYTF. In DNA, the CDR3 is TGCGCCAGCAGCCAAGATTTCACAGCAACCTATGGCTACACCTTC.

The chain combines TRBV11-2 with TRBJ2-1; D is ambiguous. The CDR3 loop spans 11 amino acids. In germline, CDR1 is SGHAT, CDR2 FQNNGV. The V gene lost 5 bases and the J gene lost 8 bases, with 7 bases spanning the gap. The CDR3 spells CASSEYDEQFF. The CDR3 region has the DNA TGTGCCAGCAGCGAGTACGATGAGCAGTTCTTC.

The chain couples TRBV4-1 to TRBJ1-3; D gene ambiguous. With 0 bases removed from V and 10 bases from J, the gap between germline ends came to 13 bases. Germline V gene sequence: CDR1 MGHRA, CDR2 YSYEKL. The CDR3 covers 14 residues. The CDR3: CASSQDLAVRTIYF. In DNA form, the CDR3 reads TGCGCCAGCAGCCAAGACCTCGCGGTTCGGACCATATATTTT.